The 6 T cell receptor beta chains presented below share a single source sample, sequenced in a study of CD8 T cells in Susac syndrome. Random-hexamer reverse transcription was applied to about 0.45 to 1 ug RNA. MiXCR, applied by TCRdb to the immunoSEQ multiplex PCR reads, yields one record per CDR3 protein. The top ten clones hold roughly 0.094% of a sample with over 150,000 distinct CDR3 sequences, approximately 93% of them seen once. The sample consisted of CD4+ T cells from PBMCs. The source of these receptors is a human donor with multiple sclerosis.

This clonotype showed up just once. The J gene is TRBJ1-2, the V gene TRBV28; 7 bases are a match to TRBD1. The CDR3 is 15 amino acids. After removal of 4 bases from V and 4 bases from J, the junction contained 9 bases not matched to a gene. The germline gives CDR1 MDHEN, CDR2 SYDVKM. The CDR3 reads CASSSFRGRTYGYTF. The CDR3 coding sequence is TGTGCCAGCAGTTCATTCAGGGGGAGGACCTATGGCTACACCTTC.

The count of this clonotype is one. The chain couples TRBV7-8 to TRBJ1-3; 9 bases map to TRBD1. V was pared by 4 bases and J by 4 bases, with 8 bases of the junction left unmatched. The CDR3 contains 16 residues. Germline V CDR1 and CDR2: SGHVS, FQNEAQ. The CDR3 spells CASSSLGTGRGNTIYF. Here the CDR3 DNA reads TGTGCCAGCAGCTCATTGGGGACAGGGAGAGGAAACACCATATATTTT.

The chain joins TRBV5-1 to TRBJ2-5; D unresolved. V was cut by 1 base and J by 1 base, with 5 bases left in between. Germline V gene lookup returns CDR1 SGHRS and CDR2 YFSETQ. There are 13 residues in the CDR3. The CDR3 DNA sequence: TGCGCCAGCAGCTTGACGCCCCAAGAGACCCAGTACTTC. It yields the protein CASSLTPQETQYF.

This rearrangement joins TRBV20-1 to TRBJ2-1; the D gene is possibly TRBD2 (5 bases). Between the trimmed V and J ends, which lost 1 base and 7 bases, there was a span of 17 bases. CDR1 is DFQATT, CDR2 SNEGSKA, per germline (reference sequence). The CDR3 consists of 15 residues. The CDR3 DNA reads TGCAGTGCTAGAGCCCCGGACGGAGGAGGAAATGAGCAGTTCTTC. Translated: CSARAPDGGGNEQFF.

This clonotype was counted a few times. The chain has TRBV4-1 and TRBJ1-1; D is uncertain. The CDR3 is 14 residues long. The germline gives CDR1 MGHRA, CDR2 YSYEKL. The V and J ends lost 0 bases and 0 bases respectively, with 5 bases between them. The CDR3 DNA reads TGCGCCAGCAGCCAAGATCTTGTGAACACTGAAGCTTTCTTT. Amino acid sequence: CASSQDLVNTEAFF.

The chain has TRBV20-1 and TRBJ2-3, with 12 positions matching TRBD2. This CDR3 has 15 amino acids. Germline V gene data show CDR1 as DFQATT and CDR2 as SNEGSKA (reference sequence). Trimming took 5 bases from V and 5 from J; bases not matched to a gene: 8. DNA for the CDR3: TGCAGTGCTGTCTCTAGCGGGGGGGCCGGAGATACGCAGTATTTT. As protein: CSAVSSGGAGDTQYF.